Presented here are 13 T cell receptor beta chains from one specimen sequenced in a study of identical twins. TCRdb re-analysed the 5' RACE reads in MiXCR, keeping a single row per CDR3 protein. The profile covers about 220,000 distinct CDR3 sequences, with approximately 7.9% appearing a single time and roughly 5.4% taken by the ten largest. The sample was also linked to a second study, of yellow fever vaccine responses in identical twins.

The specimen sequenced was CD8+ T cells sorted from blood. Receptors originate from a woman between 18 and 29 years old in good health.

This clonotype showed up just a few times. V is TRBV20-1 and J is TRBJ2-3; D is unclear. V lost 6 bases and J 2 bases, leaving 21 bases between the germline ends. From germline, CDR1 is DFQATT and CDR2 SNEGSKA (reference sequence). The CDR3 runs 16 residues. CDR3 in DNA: TGCAGTGCCGCGGATCTTAGCCTCGTCGACACAGATACGCAGTATTTT. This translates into CSAADLSLVDTDTQYF.

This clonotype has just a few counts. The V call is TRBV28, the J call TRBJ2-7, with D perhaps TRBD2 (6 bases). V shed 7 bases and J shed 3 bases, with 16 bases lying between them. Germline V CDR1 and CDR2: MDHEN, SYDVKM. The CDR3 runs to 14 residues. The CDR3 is CASTISAGSYEQYF. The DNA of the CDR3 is TGTGCCAGCACCATCTCGGCGGGAAGCTACGAGCAGTACTTC. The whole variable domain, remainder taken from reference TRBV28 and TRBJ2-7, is DVKVTQSSRYLVKRTGEKVFLECVQDMDHENMFWYRQDPGLGLRLIYFSYDVKMKEKGDIPEGYSVSREKKERFSLILESASTNQTSMYLCASTISAGSYEQYFGPGTRLTVT.

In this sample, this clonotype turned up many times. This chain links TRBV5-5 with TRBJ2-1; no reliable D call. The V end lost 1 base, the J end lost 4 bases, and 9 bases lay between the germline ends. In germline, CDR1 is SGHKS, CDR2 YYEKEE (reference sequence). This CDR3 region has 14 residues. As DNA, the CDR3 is TGTGCCAGCAGCTTGTACGCTGAATACAATGAGCAGTTCTTC. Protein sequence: CASSLYAEYNEQFF. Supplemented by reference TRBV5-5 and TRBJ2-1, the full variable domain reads DAGVTQSPTHLIKTRGQQVTLRCSPISGHKSVSWYQQVLGQGPQFIFQYYEKEERGRGNFPDRFSARQFPNYSSELNVNALLLGDSALYLCASSLYAEYNEQFFGPGTRLTVL.

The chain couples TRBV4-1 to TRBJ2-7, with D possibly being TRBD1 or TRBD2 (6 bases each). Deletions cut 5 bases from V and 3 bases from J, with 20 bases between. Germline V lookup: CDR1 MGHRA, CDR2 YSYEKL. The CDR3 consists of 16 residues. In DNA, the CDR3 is TGCGCCAGCAGCTCAACACCCGGGGGCAGTTACTACGAGCAGTACTTC. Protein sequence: CASSSTPGGSYYEQYF.

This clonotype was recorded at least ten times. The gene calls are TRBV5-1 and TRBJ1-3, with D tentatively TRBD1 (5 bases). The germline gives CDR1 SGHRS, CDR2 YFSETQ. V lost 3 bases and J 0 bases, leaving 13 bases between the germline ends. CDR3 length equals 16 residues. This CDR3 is CASSWRGLRSGNTIYF. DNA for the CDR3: TGCGCCAGCAGCTGGAGGGGTCTTCGCTCTGGAAACACCATATATTTT.

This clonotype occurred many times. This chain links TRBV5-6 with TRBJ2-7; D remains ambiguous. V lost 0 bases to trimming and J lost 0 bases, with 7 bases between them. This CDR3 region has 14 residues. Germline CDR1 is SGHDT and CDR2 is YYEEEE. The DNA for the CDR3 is TGTGCCAGCAGCTTGGGGTCGAGCTCCTACGAGCAGTACTTC. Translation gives CASSLGSSSYEQYF.

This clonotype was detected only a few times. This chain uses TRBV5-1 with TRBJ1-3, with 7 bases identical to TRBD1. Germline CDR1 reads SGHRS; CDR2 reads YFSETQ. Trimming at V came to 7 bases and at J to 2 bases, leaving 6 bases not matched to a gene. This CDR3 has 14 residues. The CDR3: CASAGTEAGNTIYF. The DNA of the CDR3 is TGCGCCAGCGCCGGGACAGAGGCTGGAAACACCATATATTTT.

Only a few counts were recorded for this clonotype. The DNA for the CDR3 is TGTGCCAGCAGCCCCACCGGACCGGGACAGGGGAGCACAGATACGCAGTATTTT. As protein: CASSPTGPGQGSTDTQYF. The chain recombines TRBV7-8 with TRBJ2-3; TRBD1 matches at 10 bases. V gave up 5 bases and J gave up 0 bases; unmatched junction bases: 11. Germline-derived CDR1 and CDR2 are SGHVS and FQNEAQ. This CDR3 contains 18 residues.

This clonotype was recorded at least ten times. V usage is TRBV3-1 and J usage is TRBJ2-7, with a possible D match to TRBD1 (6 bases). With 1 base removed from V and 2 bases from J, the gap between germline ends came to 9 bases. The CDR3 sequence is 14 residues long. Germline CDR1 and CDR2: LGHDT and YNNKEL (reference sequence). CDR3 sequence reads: CASSQGGPAYEQYF. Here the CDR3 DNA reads TGTGCCAGCAGCCAAGGGGGGCCGGCCTACGAGCAGTACTTC.

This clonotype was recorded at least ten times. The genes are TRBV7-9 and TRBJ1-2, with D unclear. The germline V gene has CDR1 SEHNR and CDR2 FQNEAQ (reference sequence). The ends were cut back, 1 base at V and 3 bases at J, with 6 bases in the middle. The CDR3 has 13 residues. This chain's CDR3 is CASSLGEYYGYTF. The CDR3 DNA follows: TGTGCCAGCAGCTTAGGTGAATACTATGGCTACACCTTC.

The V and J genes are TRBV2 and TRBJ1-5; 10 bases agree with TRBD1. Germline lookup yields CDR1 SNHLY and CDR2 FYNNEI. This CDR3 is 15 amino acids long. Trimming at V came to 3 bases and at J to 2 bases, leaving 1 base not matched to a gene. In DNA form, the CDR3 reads TGTGCCAGCAGTGAGGGGACAGGGGGCAATCAGCCCCAGCATTTT. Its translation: CASSEGTGGNQPQHF. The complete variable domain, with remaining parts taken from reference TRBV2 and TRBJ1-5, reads EPEVTQTPSHQVTQMGQEVILRCVPISNHLYFYWYRQILGQKVEFLVSFYNNEISEKSEIFDDQFSVERPDGSNFTLKIRSTKLEDSAMYFCASSEGTGGNQPQHFGDGTRLSIL.

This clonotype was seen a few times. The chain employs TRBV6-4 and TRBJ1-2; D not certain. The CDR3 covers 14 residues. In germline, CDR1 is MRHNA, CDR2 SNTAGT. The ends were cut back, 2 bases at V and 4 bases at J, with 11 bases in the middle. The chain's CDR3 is CASSDSGTFYGYTF. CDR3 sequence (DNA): TGTGCCAGCAGTGACAGCGGTACCTTCTATGGCTACACCTTC.

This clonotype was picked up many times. CDR3 coding DNA: TGTGCCAGCAGCCAAGATATTTCCGTCAATGAGCAGTTCTTC. Translation: CASSQDISVNEQFF. V is TRBV3-1 and J is TRBJ2-1; D is undetermined. The germline V gene has CDR1 LGHDT and CDR2 YNNKEL (reference sequence). V was shortened by 0 bases and J by 6 bases, with 9 bases between the two germline ends. This CDR3 has 14 amino acids.